Listed here are 10 T cell receptor beta chains from one sample, sequenced in a study of circulating tumor DNA in untreated peripheral T-cell lymphoma. The protocol was immunoSEQ multiplex PCR, while the TCRdb copy is restricted to in-frame clones and leaves out a portion. Altogether fewer than 3,500 clones are present, approximately 60% being singletons, with the ten largest covering about 8.5%. The sample taken for sequencing was tumor tissue. The receptors derive from a human donor with peripheral T-cell lymphoma.

This clone came up once. This chain connects TRBV19 to TRBJ1-2, with D possibly being TRBD1 (5 bases). This CDR3 spans 15 amino acids. Trimming took off 7 bases at V and 9 bases at J, with 24 bases between the two ends. The germline gives CDR1 LNHDA, CDR2 SQIVND (reference sequence). The CDR3, as DNA: TGTGCCAGTACCAAATCGATCCGGGACGTCCGAAGCTACACCTTC. It translates to CASTKSIRDVRSYTF.

This chain uses TRBV29-1 with TRBJ2-1; 11 nucleotides agree with TRBD2. This CDR3 spans 12 amino acids. The V gene's germline CDR1 is SQVTM and CDR2 ANQGSEA. With V trimmed by 6 bases and J by 15 bases, 10 bases remained unmatched. DNA for the CDR3: TGCAGCGTCCTTGTGACTAGCGGGGCCGCGTTCTTC. Amino acid sequence: CSVLVTSGAAFF.

The chain employs TRBV29-1 and TRBJ2-7; 11 bases line up with TRBD1. From germline, CDR1 is SQVTM and CDR2 ANQGSEA. V was pared by 4 bases and J by 4 bases, with 9 bases of the junction left unmatched. The CDR3 is 15 amino acids. The CDR3 spells CSVASGTGGLYEQYF. CDR3 coding DNA: TGCAGCGTTGCGTCCGGGACAGGGGGTCTATACGAGCAGTACTTC.

The chain employs TRBV29-1 and TRBJ2-7; 10 bases are shared with TRBD1. The CDR3 sequence is 14 residues long. CDR1 SQVTM and CDR2 ANQGSEA come from the germline V gene. The J segment lost 7 bases and the V segment lost 6 bases, leaving 12 bases of the junction unmatched. The DNA for the CDR3 is TGCAGCGTCCGAACCGGGACAGGGGCTTTGGAGCAGTACTTC. Protein product: CSVRTGTGALEQYF.

The chain joins TRBV19 to TRBJ1-5; D gene uncertain. CDR3 length: 16 residues. The V and J ends lost 1 base and 4 bases respectively, with 14 bases between them. Germline assignment: CDR1 LNHDA and CDR2 SQIVND (reference sequence). CDR3 residues: CASSIVGGSANQPQHF. The CDR3 DNA reads TGTGCCAGTAGTATAGTGGGAGGGAGCGCGAATCAGCCCCAGCATTTT.

This rearrangement joins TRBV12-5 to TRBJ2-1; tentative D call: TRBD1 (6 bases). Germline assignment: CDR1 LGHNT and CDR2 FRNRAP. The CDR3 sequence is 16 residues long. The V and J ends lost 2 bases and 3 bases respectively, with 14 bases between them. The CDR3 DNA is TGTGCTAGTGGTTTGAGTCAACAGGGATTCTACAATGAGCAGTTCTTC. Its translation: CASGLSQQGFYNEQFF.

Judged by abundance, this clone is medium-sized. V gene TRBV11-3 combines with J gene TRBJ1-5, with 10 bases aligning to TRBD1. The CDR3 loop spans 17 amino acids. CDR1 SGHNT and CDR2 YENEEA come from the germline V gene. Unmatched junction bases numbered 12, after V lost 3 bases and J lost 7 bases. Here the CDR3 DNA reads TGTGCCAGCAGCTTGGCTCTGGACAGGGGGTTCCGGCAGCCCCAGCATTTT. The encoded protein is CASSLALDRGFRQPQHF.

V usage is TRBV18 and J usage is TRBJ1-1; tentative D call: TRBD1 (5 bases). The germline V gene has CDR1 KGHSH and CDR2 LQKENI. V lost 0 bases and J lost 7, with 18 bases in between. The CDR3 extends over 16 amino acids. CDR3 coding DNA: TGTGCCAGCTCACCACCGGGCCAGCAGGGTAGGGGTGAAGCTTTCTTT. This codes for CASSPPGQQGRGEAFF.

This clone qualifies as large. V usage is TRBV28 and J usage is TRBJ1-1; D possibly corresponds to TRBD1 (6 bases). This CDR3 spans 14 amino acids. CDR1 is MDHEN and CDR2 is SYDVKM in the germline V gene. V shed 5 bases and J shed 4 bases, with 14 bases lying between them. The CDR3 DNA is TGTGCCAGCAGTCGTGACAGGTCTGGCACTGAAGCTTTCTTT. This sequence encodes CASSRDRSGTEAFF.

In its sample, this clone ranks as medium-sized. The J gene is TRBJ2-5, the V gene TRBV7-1; maybe TRBD2 (7 bases). TRBV7-1 is recorded as an ORF, its role being uncertain. V was cut by 6 bases and J by 2 bases, with 10 bases left in between. CDR3 length: 13 residues. The CDR3 sequence is CASSAGAQETQYF. CDR3 DNA: TGTGCCAGCAGTGCGGGGGCGCAAGAGACCCAGTACTTC.